The clone carrying this T cell receptor (beta chain) turned up a few times. CDR1 is ENHRY, CDR2 SYGVKD, per germline. Trimming left V 0 bases short and J 9 bases short, with 12 bases between. The CDR3 has 14 amino acids. Preparation of the TCRbeta library used unique molecular identifiers. A single record per CDR3 protein comes from TCRdb applying MiXCR to the PCR reads. The sample has over 550,000 distinct CDR3 sequences; about 10% are singletons. This entry belongs to a study of T-cell reconstitution after alpha-beta-depleted transplantation in children. V usage is TRBV10-3 and J usage is TRBJ2-4; D assignment may be TRBD1 or TRBD2 (5 bases each). This clonotype originated in a human donor who donated a stem cell graft to a child with acute myeloid leukemia. The material was PBMCs from the stem cell graft donor, obtained from the stem cell graft. The CDR3 coding sequence is TGTGCCATCAGTGAGTCGAGTGGGGCGGGCATTCAGTACTTC. It is translated as CAISESSGAGIQYF.